These T cell receptor beta chains were read from a single sample in a study of cytomegalovirus exposure and HLA in healthy donors. TCRdb's copy holds only in-frame clones and misses some; the assay was immunoSEQ multiplex PCR. The sample lists tens of thousands of clones; around 70% were seen once. The sample consisted of PBMCs. Every receptor here comes from a human donor in good health. Each CDR3 is given with its conserved first and last residue. A D gene is named only where the DNA matches it firmly. Rows may omit the clone size; those that give it use once, few, many or a size class.

j_call: TRBJ1-1
clone_size: -
d_call: -
v_call: TRBV6-5
cdr3_nt: TGTGCCAGCAGTTACTCGAGGACTGAAGCTTTCTTT
cdr3_aa: CASSYSRTEAFF

j_call: TRBJ2-2
clone_size: -
d_call: -
v_call: TRBV30
cdr3_nt: TGTGCCTGGAGTGTAGGACGGACAGTTAACACCGGGGAGCTGTTTTTT
cdr3_aa: CAWSVGRTVNTGELFF

j_call: TRBJ2-3
clone_size: -
d_call: -
v_call: TRBV11-2
cdr3_nt: TGTGCCAGCAGCTTAGGGACTAACTGGGACGATGCAGATACGCAGTATTTT
cdr3_aa: CASSLGTNWDDADTQYF

j_call: TRBJ2-5
clone_size: -
d_call: -
v_call: TRBV9
cdr3_nt: TGTGCCAGCAGCGTAGGGAGTCCAGAGACCCAGTACTTC
cdr3_aa: CASSVGSPETQYF

j_call: TRBJ1-1
clone_size: -
d_call: -
v_call: TRBV5-1
cdr3_nt: TGCGCCAGCAGCTCAGACAGGTTTCAGACTGAAGCTTTCTTT
cdr3_aa: CASSSDRFQTEAFF

j_call: TRBJ2-1
clone_size: -
d_call: TRBD2
v_call: TRBV6-5
cdr3_nt: TGTGCCAGCAAGCCGGGACTAGCGTATAATGAGCAGTTCTTC
cdr3_aa: CASKPGLAYNEQFF

j_call: TRBJ2-7
clone_size: -
d_call: TRBD2
v_call: TRBV6-1
cdr3_nt: TGTGCCAGCAAACCGGGACTAGCGGCGGTGGAGCAGTACTTC
cdr3_aa: CASKPGLAAVEQYF

j_call: TRBJ2-2
clone_size: -
d_call: -
v_call: TRBV7-3
cdr3_nt: TGTGCCAGCAGCTTGGACGAAGTCAGGGGGAACACCGGGGAGCTGTTTTTT
cdr3_aa: CASSLDEVRGNTGELFF

j_call: TRBJ2-7
clone_size: once
d_call: TRBD1
v_call: TRBV9
cdr3_nt: TGTGCCAGCAGCGTGTCAACAGGGGGCCCCTACGAGCAGTACTTC
cdr3_aa: CASSVSTGGPYEQYF

j_call: TRBJ2-5
clone_size: -
d_call: TRBD1
v_call: TRBV5-1
cdr3_nt: TGCGCCAGCAGCTCCATTACAGGGGCAGAGACCCAGTACTTC
cdr3_aa: CASSSITGAETQYF

j_call: TRBJ1-1
clone_size: -
d_call: -
v_call: TRBV5-4
cdr3_nt: TGTGCCAGCAGCTTGGCTTCAGGGCACAGAATCACTGAAGCTTTCTTT
cdr3_aa: CASSLASGHRITEAFF

j_call: TRBJ2-1
clone_size: -
d_call: -
v_call: TRBV5-1
cdr3_nt: TGCGCCAGCAGCTTGAATTCCCCAGGGGAGGGTGAGCAGTTCTTC
cdr3_aa: CASSLNSPGEGEQFF

j_call: TRBJ1-5
clone_size: -
d_call: -
v_call: TRBV5-6
cdr3_nt: TGTGCCAGCAGTCGGGGGGATCAGCCCCAGCATTTT
cdr3_aa: CASSRGDQPQHF

j_call: TRBJ2-7
clone_size: -
d_call: -
v_call: TRBV5-4
cdr3_nt: TGTGCCAGCAGCTTACCCGGGACTTCCTCCTACGAGCAGTACTTC
cdr3_aa: CASSLPGTSSYEQYF

j_call: TRBJ2-3
clone_size: few
d_call: -
v_call: TRBV27
cdr3_nt: TGTGCCAGCCTAACTCAGTTTAAATCGGGGCGCGGGGAATACACAGATACGCAGTATTTT
cdr3_aa: CASLTQFKSGRGEYTDTQYF

j_call: TRBJ2-5
clone_size: -
d_call: TRBD2
v_call: TRBV11-3
cdr3_nt: TGTGCCAGCAGCTTAGGGGCGGGAGGAGCCGAGACCCAGTACTTC
cdr3_aa: CASSLGAGGAETQYF

j_call: TRBJ1-1
clone_size: -
d_call: -
v_call: TRBV6-5
cdr3_nt: TGTGCCAGCAGCTCAGACTCGGGAGGCACTGAAGCTTTCTTT
cdr3_aa: CASSSDSGGTEAFF

j_call: TRBJ1-1
clone_size: -
d_call: TRBD1
v_call: TRBV5-4
cdr3_nt: TGTGCCAGCAGCTCCGACAGGGGAGAAGCTTTCTTT
cdr3_aa: CASSSDRGEAFF

j_call: TRBJ1-1
clone_size: few
d_call: -
v_call: TRBV5-4
cdr3_nt: TGTGCCAGCAGTCCCGGGACACCTTACACTGAAGCTTTCTTT
cdr3_aa: CASSPGTPYTEAFF

j_call: TRBJ2-1
clone_size: -
d_call: -
v_call: TRBV11-2
cdr3_nt: TGTGCCAGCAGCCCGGGACTCCTGGGGGACAATGAGCAGTTCTTC
cdr3_aa: CASSPGLLGDNEQFF

j_call: TRBJ2-3
clone_size: -
d_call: -
v_call: TRBV6-1
cdr3_nt: TGTGCCAGCAGTGATCTAGAGGGAATCACAGATACGCAGTATTTT
cdr3_aa: CASSDLEGITDTQYF

j_call: TRBJ2-1
clone_size: -
d_call: -
v_call: TRBV7-9
cdr3_nt: TGTGCCAGCAGCTTAACTACAGGTTCGCATGAGCAGTTCTTC
cdr3_aa: CASSLTTGSHEQFF

j_call: TRBJ1-2
clone_size: -
d_call: -
v_call: TRBV5-6
cdr3_nt: TGTGCCAGCATCCTAGGGACGGGGGATGGCTACACCTTC
cdr3_aa: CASILGTGDGYTF

j_call: TRBJ2-1
clone_size: once
d_call: TRBD2
v_call: TRBV15
cdr3_nt: TGTGCCACCAGCAGAGGGACTAGAGGTAATGAGCAGTTCTTC
cdr3_aa: CATSRGTRGNEQFF

j_call: TRBJ1-1
clone_size: -
d_call: -
v_call: TRBV4-1
cdr3_nt: TGCGCCAGCAGCCAAGCTTCAGCAGGGAACACTGAAGCTTTCTTT
cdr3_aa: CASSQASAGNTEAFF

j_call: TRBJ2-3
clone_size: -
d_call: TRBD2
v_call: TRBV5-8
cdr3_nt: TGTGCCAGCAGCTTGCCGGGCGGGAGTAGGACAGATACGCAGTATTTT
cdr3_aa: CASSLPGGSRTDTQYF

j_call: TRBJ1-5
clone_size: -
d_call: TRBD1
v_call: TRBV19
cdr3_nt: TGTGCCAGTAGTATACATCCCGGGACAGGGGATCAAAATCAGCCCCAGCATTTT
cdr3_aa: CASSIHPGTGDQNQPQHF

j_call: TRBJ2-1
clone_size: -
d_call: TRBD1
v_call: TRBV27
cdr3_nt: TGTGCCAGCAGGGGGGACAGGGCTTGGTGGGGAGGCTTATACAATGAGCAGTTCTTC
cdr3_aa: CASRGDRAWWGGLYNEQFF

j_call: TRBJ2-1
clone_size: -
d_call: TRBD1
v_call: TRBV29-1
cdr3_nt: TGCAGCGTTGGGTTGGACAGGGCCCTAATCAATGAGCAGTTCTTC
cdr3_aa: CSVGLDRALINEQFF

j_call: TRBJ2-7
clone_size: -
d_call: -
v_call: TRBV4-1
cdr3_nt: TGCGCCAGCAGCCAAGGAGGAGGTTACGAGCAGTACTTC
cdr3_aa: CASSQGGGYEQYF

j_call: TRBJ2-7
clone_size: -
d_call: -
v_call: TRBV6-5
cdr3_nt: TGTGCCGCCGGCTATAGCGCCACGGTAGTCGGGCAGTACTTC
cdr3_aa: CAAGYSATVVGQYF

j_call: TRBJ1-4
clone_size: -
d_call: -
v_call: TRBV5-1
cdr3_nt: TGCGCCAGCAGCTTGGCCGACAGACCCAATGAAAAACTGTTTTTT
cdr3_aa: CASSLADRPNEKLFF

j_call: TRBJ1-5
clone_size: -
d_call: -
v_call: TRBV28
cdr3_nt: TGTGCCAGCAGTTTATCGGGTGAGCCCCAGCATTTT
cdr3_aa: CASSLSGEPQHF

j_call: TRBJ2-7
clone_size: -
d_call: TRBD1
v_call: TRBV25-1
cdr3_nt: TGTGCCAGCAGTGACCCGGGACAGTCCTACGAGCAGTACTTC
cdr3_aa: CASSDPGQSYEQYF

j_call: TRBJ2-7
clone_size: -
d_call: TRBD1
v_call: TRBV6-6
cdr3_nt: TGTGCCAGCAGTTCAACCGGGACAGGTCTCTACGAGCAGTACTTC
cdr3_aa: CASSSTGTGLYEQYF

j_call: TRBJ2-1
clone_size: few
d_call: TRBD2
v_call: TRBV9
cdr3_nt: TGTGCCAGCAGCTTTACTAGCGGGTCGAACAATGAGCAGTTCTTC
cdr3_aa: CASSFTSGSNNEQFF

j_call: TRBJ2-2
clone_size: -
d_call: TRBD1
v_call: TRBV5-4
cdr3_nt: TGTGCCAGCAGCCGGGGGACAGGGAACACCGGGGAGCTGTTTTTT
cdr3_aa: CASSRGTGNTGELFF

j_call: TRBJ1-2
clone_size: -
d_call: TRBD1
v_call: TRBV27
cdr3_nt: TGTGCCAGCAGTTCACAGGGGCGAGGCTACACCTTC
cdr3_aa: CASSSQGRGYTF

j_call: TRBJ1-1
clone_size: -
d_call: -
v_call: TRBV5-1
cdr3_nt: TGCGCCAGCAGTTCCACGACAGACGTAGCTTTCTTT
cdr3_aa: CASSSTTDVAFF

j_call: TRBJ1-2
clone_size: -
d_call: TRBD1
v_call: TRBV2
cdr3_nt: TGTGCCAGCAGCGAAAACCCGACAGGGTGGGGCTATGGCTACACCTTC
cdr3_aa: CASSENPTGWGYGYTF

j_call: TRBJ1-1
clone_size: -
d_call: -
v_call: TRBV27
cdr3_nt: TGTGCCAGCAGTTTCACCCCCGCGGGGGGAAACACTGAAGCTTTCTTT
cdr3_aa: CASSFTPAGGNTEAFF

j_call: TRBJ2-1
clone_size: -
d_call: -
v_call: TRBV25-1
cdr3_nt: TGTGCCAGCAGTGAGGGCCCGGGAATGGAGCAGTTCTTC
cdr3_aa: CASSEGPGMEQFF

j_call: TRBJ2-5
clone_size: once
d_call: -
v_call: TRBV20-1
cdr3_nt: TGCAGTGCTGAAGCCGGGGAGACCCAGTACTTC
cdr3_aa: CSAEAGETQYF

j_call: TRBJ2-1
clone_size: -
d_call: -
v_call: TRBV30
cdr3_nt: TGTGCCTGGGAGCGGAGAGGGCGTGGGAATGAGCAGTTCTTC
cdr3_aa: CAWERRGRGNEQFF

j_call: TRBJ1-1
clone_size: few
d_call: TRBD1
v_call: TRBV19
cdr3_nt: TGTGCCAGTAGGGAACAGGGGGCCTCCAACACTGAAGCTTTCTTT
cdr3_aa: CASREQGASNTEAFF

j_call: TRBJ1-1
clone_size: -
d_call: -
v_call: TRBV27
cdr3_nt: TGTGCCAGCAGTCTCCGCGGGTTGGGCGGGGGGAACACTGAAGCTTTCTTT
cdr3_aa: CASSLRGLGGGNTEAFF

j_call: TRBJ2-2
clone_size: few
d_call: -
v_call: TRBV13
cdr3_nt: TGTGCCAGCAGCTTGGAAGGGGGAGCCGGGGAGCTGTTTTTT
cdr3_aa: CASSLEGGAGELFF

j_call: TRBJ2-5
clone_size: -
d_call: TRBD2
v_call: TRBV5-1
cdr3_nt: TGCGCCAGCAGCGTCGGGACTAGCGGGATGGGAGAGACCCAGTACTTC
cdr3_aa: CASSVGTSGMGETQYF

j_call: TRBJ1-4
clone_size: -
d_call: -
v_call: TRBV28
cdr3_nt: TGTGCCAGCAGACTTGGTGAGGGATTCACTAATGAAAAACTGTTTTTT
cdr3_aa: CASRLGEGFTNEKLFF

j_call: TRBJ1-3
clone_size: -
d_call: -
v_call: TRBV6-5
cdr3_nt: TGTGCCAGCAGTTACTCACTCTCTGGAAACACCATATATTTT
cdr3_aa: CASSYSLSGNTIYF

j_call: TRBJ1-2
clone_size: few
d_call: TRBD1
v_call: TRBV4-1
cdr3_nt: TGCGCCAGCAGTCAAGACAGGGACTATGGCTACACCTTC
cdr3_aa: CASSQDRDYGYTF

j_call: TRBJ2-5
clone_size: -
d_call: TRBD2
v_call: TRBV4-1
cdr3_nt: TGCGCCAGCAGCCAACTGATGTTCCCTGGCGGGAGAAAAGAGACCCAGTACTTC
cdr3_aa: CASSQLMFPGGRKETQYF

j_call: TRBJ2-3
clone_size: -
d_call: TRBD2
v_call: TRBV19
cdr3_nt: TGTGCCAGTAGTCCCCGAGCGGGAGGGCCGGATACGCAGTATTTT
cdr3_aa: CASSPRAGGPDTQYF

j_call: TRBJ2-6
clone_size: once
d_call: -
v_call: TRBV13
cdr3_nt: TGTGCCAGCAGCCCCGGCGGGTCTGGGGCCAACGTCCTGACTTTC
cdr3_aa: CASSPGGSGANVLTF

j_call: TRBJ2-3
clone_size: few
d_call: -
v_call: TRBV5-1
cdr3_nt: TGCGCCAGCAGCTTCGCCCCGGGTTCTACCACAGATACGCAGTATTTT
cdr3_aa: CASSFAPGSTTDTQYF

j_call: TRBJ1-4
clone_size: -
d_call: TRBD1
v_call: TRBV7-8
cdr3_nt: TGTGCCAGCAGCTTAGTCAGGGGGCCGGGTGAAAAACTGTTTTTT
cdr3_aa: CASSLVRGPGEKLFF

j_call: TRBJ2-7
clone_size: -
d_call: TRBD1
v_call: TRBV27
cdr3_nt: TGTGCCAGCAGTTTCCGGGACAGCTCCTACGAGCAGTACTTC
cdr3_aa: CASSFRDSSYEQYF